This TCR beta chain was sequenced during a study of blood T cell repertoires in COVID-19. On the study more broadly: T cells, B-cell-depleted T cells, or PBMCs supplied cDNA or gDNA.

Original data processing: Estimated nucleated cell counts came from reference gene primer amplification. TCRdb keeps only in-frame clones here, not all; method: immunoSEQ multiplex PCR. V and J calls plus clone size are reproduced from that table; the DNA served to infer D and trimming. The sample includes roughly 130,000 clones, approximately 85% of them seen just once. Germline loops: CDR1 SGHVS, CDR2 FQNEAQ. J was trimmed by 4 bases and V by 6 bases; bases with no gene match: 1. This CDR3 comprises 14 residues. The TCR sequence derives from a woman between 50 and 59 years old with acute COVID-19. V usage is TRBV7-8 and J usage is TRBJ2-7; TRBD2 agrees at 15 bases. Source material: PBMCs or T cells enriched from blood (not recorded which). CDR3 DNA: TGTGCCAGCAGGGGACTAGCGGGAGGATACGAGCAGTACTTC. Translating it yields CASRGLAGGYEQYF.